This T cell receptor (beta chain) is drawn from a study of blood T cell repertoires in COVID-19. Study background: Samples representing acute and convalescent COVID-19 were sourced from the United States, Italy and Spain. From T cells, B-cell-depleted T cells, or PBMCs came the material, which was cDNA or gDNA.

Germline V gene data show CDR1 as SGDLS and CDR2 as YYNGEE. The CDR3 runs 19 residues. Trimming shortened V by 4 bases and J by 4 bases, and 24 bases separated the two germline ends. Per the original methods: Reference gene primer amplification gave nucleated cell count estimates. Sequenced by immunoSEQ multiplex PCR; TCRdb stores in-frame clones only, minus some. Clonal size and the V and J genes are those of that table, whereas D and trimming came from the DNA. This sample carries just over 650,000 clones, around 89% of them seen once, and the ten largest clones take approximately 0.25%. The material sequenced was peripheral blood. The origin of this receptor is a woman aged 18 to 35 with acute or convalescent COVID-19. The V call is TRBV9, the J call TRBJ1-6; possibly TRBD1 for D (5 bases). The CDR3 DNA is TGTGCCAGCAGCTTTGGCGCAGGGTCTGAGGCCTCTTATAATTCACCCCTCCACTTT. Its protein product is CASSFGAGSEASYNSPLHF. Full variable domain (remainder filled in from reference TRBV9 and TRBJ1-6): DSGVTQTPKHLITATGQRVTLRCSPRSGDLSVYWYQQSLDQGLQFLIQYYNGEERAKGNILERFSAQQFPDLHSELNLSSLELGDSALYFCASSFGAGSEASYNSPLHFGNGTRLTVT.